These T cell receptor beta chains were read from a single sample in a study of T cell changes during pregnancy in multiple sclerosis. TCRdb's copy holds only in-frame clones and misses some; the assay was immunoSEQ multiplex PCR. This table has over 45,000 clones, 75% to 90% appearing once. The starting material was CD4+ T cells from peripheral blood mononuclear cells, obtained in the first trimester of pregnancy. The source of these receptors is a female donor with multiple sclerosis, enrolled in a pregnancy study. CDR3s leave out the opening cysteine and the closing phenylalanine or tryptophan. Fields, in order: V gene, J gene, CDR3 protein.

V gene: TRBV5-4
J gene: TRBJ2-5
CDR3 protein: ASSLDPGAVGETQY

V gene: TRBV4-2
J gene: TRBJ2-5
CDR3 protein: ASSRGTSGRIQETQY

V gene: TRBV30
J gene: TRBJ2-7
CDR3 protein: ALGGAYEQY

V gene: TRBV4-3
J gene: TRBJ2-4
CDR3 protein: ASSLAAIAKNIQY

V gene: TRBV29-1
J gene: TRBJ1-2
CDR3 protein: SVEDSGLRGYT

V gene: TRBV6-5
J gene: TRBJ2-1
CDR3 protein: ASSYWQGSEQF

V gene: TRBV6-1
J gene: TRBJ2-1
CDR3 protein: ASSERKQAYNEQF

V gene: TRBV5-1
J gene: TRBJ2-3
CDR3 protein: ASSLIAGSTDTQY

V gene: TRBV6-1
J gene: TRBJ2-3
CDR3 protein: ASSASLAGGLDTQY

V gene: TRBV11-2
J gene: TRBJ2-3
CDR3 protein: ASSFNRLAVITDTQY

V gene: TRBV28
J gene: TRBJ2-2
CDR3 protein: ASSPDWRETGELF

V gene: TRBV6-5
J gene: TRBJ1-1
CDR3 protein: ASSYLTEAF

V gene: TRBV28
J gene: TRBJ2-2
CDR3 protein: ASSFRDRVAGELF

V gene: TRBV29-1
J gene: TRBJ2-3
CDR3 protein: SDRTGRDTQY

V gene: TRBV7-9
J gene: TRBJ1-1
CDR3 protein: ASSLRSGQGNTEAF

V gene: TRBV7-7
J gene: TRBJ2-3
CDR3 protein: ASSLSGRTDTQY

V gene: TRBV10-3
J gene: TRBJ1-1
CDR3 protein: AISEFRGLGGRDTEAF

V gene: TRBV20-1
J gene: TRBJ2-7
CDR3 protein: SASVTGALY

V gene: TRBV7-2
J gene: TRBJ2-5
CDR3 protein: ASSSTWGGTQETQY

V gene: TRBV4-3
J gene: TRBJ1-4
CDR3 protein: ASSHRDRDEKLF

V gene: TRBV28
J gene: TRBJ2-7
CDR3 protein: ASSSRRSGSLRREQY

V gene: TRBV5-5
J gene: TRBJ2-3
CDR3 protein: ASSPYFRDRLSTDTQY

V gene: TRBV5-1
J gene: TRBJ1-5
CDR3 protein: ASSLSGTGGQPQH

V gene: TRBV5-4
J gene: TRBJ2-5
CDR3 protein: ASSPSIAGGLKTQY

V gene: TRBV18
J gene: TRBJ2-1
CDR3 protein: ASSSIGTSGSDEQF

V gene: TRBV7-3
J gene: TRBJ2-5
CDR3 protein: ASSFTGQETQY

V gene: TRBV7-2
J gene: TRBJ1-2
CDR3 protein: ASSPRAAPLGYT

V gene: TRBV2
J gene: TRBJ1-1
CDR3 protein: ASSTHRTANTEAF

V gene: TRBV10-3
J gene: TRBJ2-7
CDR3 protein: AISGGLAGYSYEQY

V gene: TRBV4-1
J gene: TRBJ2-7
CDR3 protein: ASSQGLQGVTYEQY

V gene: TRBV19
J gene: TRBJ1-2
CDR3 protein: ASSTGQTNYGYT

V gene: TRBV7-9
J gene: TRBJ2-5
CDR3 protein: ASSPVGQRGGTQY

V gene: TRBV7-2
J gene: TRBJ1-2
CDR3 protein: ASSPPGRSGYGYT

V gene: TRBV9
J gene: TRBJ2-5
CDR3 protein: ASSSGAARETQY

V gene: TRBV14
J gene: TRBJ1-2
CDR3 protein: ASSQAYRGLGYT

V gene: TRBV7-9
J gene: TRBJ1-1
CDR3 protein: ASSFPPRNTEAF